The clone carrying this T cell receptor (beta chain) turned up a few times. This sample is drawn from a study of somatic mutations in cytotoxic T cells in rheumatoid arthritis. Study overall: A subset of V beta antibody-stained T-cell populations was isolated by flow sorting, reaching nearly 100% purity, and this subset included V beta1+ cells that went on to TCRB sequencing.

Repertoires were generated with immunoSEQ multiplex PCR, while TCRdb's copy carries only in-frame clones and drops some. The data show under 30,000 clones, less than 85% seen once. The CDR3 is 17 amino acids. Isolation of the CD4+ and CD8+ populations was accomplished via positive magnetic bead selection, with purity assessed by flow cytometry. The chain is built from TRBV21-1 and TRBJ1-2. TRBV21-1 is deemed a pseudogene. The sample consisted of CD8+ T cells sorted from blood. The sequence was obtained from a woman between 18 and 29 years old in good health. The CDR3: CASPQAGTEVRNYGYTF. The CDR3 DNA follows: TGTGCCAGCCCACAGGCAGGGACGGAGGTTCGAAACTATGGCTACACCTTC.